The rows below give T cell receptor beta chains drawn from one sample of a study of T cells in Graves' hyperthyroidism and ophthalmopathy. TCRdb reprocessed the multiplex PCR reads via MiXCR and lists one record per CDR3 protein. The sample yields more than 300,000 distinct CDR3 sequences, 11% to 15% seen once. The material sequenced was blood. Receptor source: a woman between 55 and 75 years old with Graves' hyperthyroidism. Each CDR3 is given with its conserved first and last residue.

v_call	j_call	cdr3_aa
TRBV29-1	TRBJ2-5	CSVEELAETQYF
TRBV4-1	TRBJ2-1	CASSQPTSGSYHEQFF
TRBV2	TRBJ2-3	CASSVRLGDTQYF
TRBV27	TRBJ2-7	CASSAGLAGIYEQYF
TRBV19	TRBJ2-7	CASSDPGAPSWKQYF
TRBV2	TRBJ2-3	CASPTGPGTDTQYF
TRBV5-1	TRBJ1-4	CASSLQGGGNEKLFF
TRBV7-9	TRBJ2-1	CASSLLSGRKNNEQFF
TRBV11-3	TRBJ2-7	CASQGVAGEQYF
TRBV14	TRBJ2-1	CASSQDTPYNEQFF
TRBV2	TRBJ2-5	CASRKGAGGTETQYF
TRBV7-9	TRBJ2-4	CASSLVGPAGVSKNIQYF
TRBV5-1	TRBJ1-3	CASSLDGVSGNTIYF
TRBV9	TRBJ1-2	CASSPQTGGNYGYTF
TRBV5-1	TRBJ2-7	CASSLSGNFWEQYF
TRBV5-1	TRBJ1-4	CASSFESNEKLFF
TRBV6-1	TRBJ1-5	CASSERLGRVNQPQHF
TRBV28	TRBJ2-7	CASSFTGSHEQYF
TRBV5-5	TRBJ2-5	CASRELAGEETQYF
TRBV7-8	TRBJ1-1	CASSLVGGQSSGAFF
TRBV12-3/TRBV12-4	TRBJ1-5	CASSLDRQRPQHF
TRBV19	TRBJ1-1	CASSIRGSNTEAFF
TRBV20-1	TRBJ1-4	CSARPRGGSNEKLFF
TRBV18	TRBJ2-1	CASSQLAGGGEQFF
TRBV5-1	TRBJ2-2	CASSLYGGSDTGELFF
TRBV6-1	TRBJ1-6	CASSEFRVQVSPLHF
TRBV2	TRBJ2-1	CASSSPGESYNEQFF
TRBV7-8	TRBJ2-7	CASTLGGTRPYEQYF
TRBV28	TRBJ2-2	CASSFRITGELFF
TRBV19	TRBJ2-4	CASSLRDAKNIQYF
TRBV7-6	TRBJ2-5	CASRSLAGAAGTQYF
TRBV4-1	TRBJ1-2	CASSQDQSSNYGYTF
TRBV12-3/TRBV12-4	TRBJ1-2	CASSLGQATNYGYTF
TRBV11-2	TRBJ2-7	CASSGLGTGLFNIYEQYF
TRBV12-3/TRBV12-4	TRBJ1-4	CASTDTSRGREKLFF
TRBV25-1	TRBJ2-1	CASSESATGYNEQFF
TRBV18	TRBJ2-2	CASSPTSGRRGTGELFF